These T cell receptor beta chains were read from a single sample in a study of Graves' ophthalmopathy and Graves' hyperthyroidism. TCRdb processed the multiplex PCR reads anew with MiXCR; each CDR3 protein has one entry. The sample includes around 1.1 million distinct CDR3 sequences, approximately 35% of them seen just once. Material: peripheral blood or thyroid tissue (not recorded which). These TCRs come from an adult man with Graves' hyperthyroidism. Both conserved end residues are part of each CDR3.

v_gene | CDR3aa
TRBV6-2/TRBV6-3 | CASSYEGQGSYTF
TRBV6-5 | CASSTLRQVIPEAFF
TRBV10-1 | CASSPGPGGWQYF
TRBV2 | CASSKGLASYEQYF
TRBV10-3 | CAISEEGYQPQHF
TRBV7-3 | CASSPNGGNQETQYF
TRBV10-1 | CASSESKGGGETQYF
TRBV4-3 | CASSQVPGLMNTEAFF
TRBV29-1 | CSVSGAGGYTF
TRBV10-3 | CAISESTASEQYF
TRBV29-1 | CSVEGTSAYEQYF
TRBV7-9 | CASKRRRNSPLHF
TRBV7-7 | CASSSKMNTEAFF
TRBV24-1 | CATSDIEDEKLFF
TRBV7-8 | CASSLRGDLAFF
TRBV6-2/TRBV6-3 | CASSYPGQGADSPLHF
TRBV9 | CASSVEVYGGTNEKLFF
TRBV20-1 | CSARGLRGPGHEQYF
TRBV2 | CASSGRSTYEQYF
TRBV2 | CASMGQGATEAFF
TRBV6-1 | CASSFSVRQGGNQPQHF
TRBV18 | CASSPPNRANTGELFF